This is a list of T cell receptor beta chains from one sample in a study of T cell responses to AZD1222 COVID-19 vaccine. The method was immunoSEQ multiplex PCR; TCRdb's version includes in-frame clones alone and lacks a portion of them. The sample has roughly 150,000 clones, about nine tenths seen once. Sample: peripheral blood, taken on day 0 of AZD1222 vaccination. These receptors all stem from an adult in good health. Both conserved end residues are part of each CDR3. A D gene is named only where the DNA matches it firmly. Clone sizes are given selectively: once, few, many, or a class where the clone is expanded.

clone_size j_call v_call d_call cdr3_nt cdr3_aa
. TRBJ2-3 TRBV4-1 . TGCGCCAGCAGCCAAGACTTGAACGCGGATACGCAGTATTTT CASSQDLNADTQYF
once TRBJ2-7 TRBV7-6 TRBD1 TGTGCCAGCAGCAACACTCTGGCGGGACAGGGGAAGTACGAGCAGTACTTC CASSNTLAGQGKYEQYF
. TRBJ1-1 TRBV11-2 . TGTGCCAGCAGCTTATTATCGCAGGGTCACCTGGGGAACACTGAAGCTTTCTTT CASSLLSQGHLGNTEAFF
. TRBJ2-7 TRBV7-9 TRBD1 TGTGCCAGCAGTAGACAGGGGCGCGAGCAGTACTTC CASSRQGREQYF
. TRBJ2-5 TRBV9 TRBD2 TGTGCCAGCAGCCCCAGTGGGCGGGGGGGCTTGGAGACCCAGTACTTC CASSPSGRGGLETQYF
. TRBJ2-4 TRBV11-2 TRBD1 TGTGCCAGCAGCTCTGGACAGGGGGCACCCAAAAACATTCAGTACTTC CASSSGQGAPKNIQYF
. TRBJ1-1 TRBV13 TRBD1 TGTGCCAGCAGACTAACATTGCAGGGGGGAGCTTTCTTT CASRLTLQGGAFF
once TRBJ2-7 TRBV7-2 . TGTGCCAGCGCGGTCCCTGGGAGGTACGAGCAGTACTTC CASAVPGRYEQYF
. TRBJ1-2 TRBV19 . TGTGCCAGTAGTCCCTCTAATAACTATGGCTACACCTTC CASSPSNNYGYTF
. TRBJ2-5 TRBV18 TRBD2 TGTGCCAGCTCCTCGGGGGGGGTCCAAGAGACCCAGTACTTC CASSSGGVQETQYF
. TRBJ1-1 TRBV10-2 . TGCGCCAGCAGTGCCCGAGATCCAATGAACACTGAAGCTTTCTTT CASSARDPMNTEAFF
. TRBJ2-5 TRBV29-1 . TGCAGCGTTGGATTCCCTCCGGAGACCCAGTACTTC CSVGFPPETQYF
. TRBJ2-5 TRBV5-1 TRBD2 TGCGCCAGCAGCTTGGGAGGTAGCGGGAGTGGGGAGACCCAGTACTTC CASSLGGSGSGETQYF
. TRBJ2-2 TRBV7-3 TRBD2 TGTGCCAGCAGCAACTGGACTAGCGGGAGGGCCGGGGAGCTGTTTTTT CASSNWTSGRAGELFF
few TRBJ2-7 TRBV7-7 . TGTGCTAGCAGCTTAGGGACCGGGTCCTACGAGCAGTACTTC CASSLGTGSYEQYF
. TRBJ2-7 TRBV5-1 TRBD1 TGCGCCAGCAGCAGGGAGACAGGGGGCTCCTACGAGCAGTACTTC CASSRETGGSYEQYF
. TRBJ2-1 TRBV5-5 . TGTGCCAGCAGCTTGAGAGGGCGCTACAATGAGCAGTTCTTC CASSLRGRYNEQFF
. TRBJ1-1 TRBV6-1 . TGTGCCAGCAGTGAAGCGCCTCCCAAGGGGAACACTGAAGCTTTCTTT CASSEAPPKGNTEAFF
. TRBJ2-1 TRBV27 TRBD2 TGTGCCAGCAGTTCCCTCGGCGGGAGCAACTACAATGAGCAGTTCTTC CASSSLGGSNYNEQFF
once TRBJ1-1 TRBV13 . TGTGCCAGCAGCTTCTCCGCGGCACAGCTGAACACTGAAGCTTTCTTT CASSFSAAQLNTEAFF
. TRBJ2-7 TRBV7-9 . TGTGCCAGCAGCTTAGCGATGGCAAAGATACCCTACGAGCAGTACTTC CASSLAMAKIPYEQYF
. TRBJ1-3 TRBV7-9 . TGTGCCAGCAGCTTCGGAGGAGGGATGGTCAGAAACACCATATATTTT CASSFGGGMVRNTIYF
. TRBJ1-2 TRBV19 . TGTGCCAGTAGCCCGGATTCCCGACCCGTTACCTATGGCTACACCTTC CASSPDSRPVTYGYTF
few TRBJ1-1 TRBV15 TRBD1 TGTGCCACCAGCAGAGCCGGGACAGTGGGGGAAGCTTTCTTT CATSRAGTVGEAFF
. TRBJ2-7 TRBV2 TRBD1 TGTGCCAGCAGTACCCTGCCGACAGGGTTGGAATACGAGCAGTACTTC CASSTLPTGLEYEQYF
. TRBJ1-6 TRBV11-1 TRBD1 TGTGCCAGCAGCTCAACGGGACAGGATGCCAATAAGGCCCTCCACTTT CASSSTGQDANKALHF
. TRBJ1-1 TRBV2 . TGTGCCAGCATGTACGTACAGGGAGGCACTGAAGCTTTCTTT CASMYVQGGTEAFF
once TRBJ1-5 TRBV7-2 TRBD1 TGTGCCAGCAGCTCGGGGGGGGACAGGCCTAATCAGCCCCAGCATTTT CASSSGGDRPNQPQHF
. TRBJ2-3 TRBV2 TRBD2 TGTGCCAGCAGCGCCACCCAACTAGCGGCAACAGATACGCAGTATTTT CASSATQLAATDTQYF
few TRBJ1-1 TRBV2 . TGTGCCAGCAGTGAAAGGATCTTCACTGAAGCTTTCTTT CASSERIFTEAFF
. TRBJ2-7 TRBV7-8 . TGTGCCAGCAGCCCAGTCCCCCGGGGAAGCGAGCAGTACTTC CASSPVPRGSEQYF
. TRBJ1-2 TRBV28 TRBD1 TGTGCCGCAATAGGGGACAGGGTGGACTATGGCTACACCTTC CAAIGDRVDYGYTF
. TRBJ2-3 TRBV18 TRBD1 TGTGCCAGCTCACCTCTGGACAGGGGCGACACAGATACGCAGTATTTT CASSPLDRGDTDTQYF
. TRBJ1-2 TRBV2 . TGTGCCAGCAGTGAAAGGGGGGCTTGGTATGGCTACACCTTC CASSERGAWYGYTF
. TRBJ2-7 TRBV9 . TGTGCCAGCGCCGGTGGAGGGCCAGGCGTCAAGCAGTACTTC CASAGGGPGVKQYF
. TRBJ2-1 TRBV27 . TGTGCCAGCAGTTTCTTGGACAGCAATGAGCAGTTCTTC CASSFLDSNEQFF
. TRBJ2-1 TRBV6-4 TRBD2 TGTGCCAGCAGTGCCTGGGCTAGCGGGGGCTATGAGCAGTTCTTC CASSAWASGGYEQFF
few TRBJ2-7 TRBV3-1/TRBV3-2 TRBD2 TGTGCCAGCAGCCAGGGACTAGCGGGAGGTCACGAGCAGTACTTC CASSQGLAGGHEQYF
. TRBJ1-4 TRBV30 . TGTGCCTGGAGTGTGGGGGGGGGCGAGGAAAAACTGTTTTTT CAWSVGGGEEKLFF
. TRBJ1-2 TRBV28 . TGTGCCAGCAGTATACAGGGATTCTATGGCTACACCTTC CASSIQGFYGYTF
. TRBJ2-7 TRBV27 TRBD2 TGTGCCAGCAAGCCAGCGGGGGGCAGCTCCTACGAGCAGTACTTC CASKPAGGSSYEQYF
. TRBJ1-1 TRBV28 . TGTGCCAGCAGTTTACGTGTGGGGCAGACTGAAGCTTTCTTT CASSLRVGQTEAFF
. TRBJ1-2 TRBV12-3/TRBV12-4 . TGTGCCAGCAGTTTCAGCGCCTATGGCTACACCTTC CASSFSAYGYTF
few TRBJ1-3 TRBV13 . TGTGCCAGCAGCTTACAGGGAAATTTTAACACCATATATTTT CASSLQGNFNTIYF
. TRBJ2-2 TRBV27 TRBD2 TGTGCCAGCAGTATCCTAGCGGCACAAACCGGGGAGCTGTTTTTT CASSILAAQTGELFF
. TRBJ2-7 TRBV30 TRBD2 TGTGCCTGGAGCCAGTTGGGGTTGGCTAGCGGGAGAAACTCCTACGAGCAGTACTTC CAWSQLGLASGRNSYEQYF
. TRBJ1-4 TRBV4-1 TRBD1 TGCGCCAGCAGCCAGGGAGACAGGGATGGTGAAAAACTGTTTTTT CASSQGDRDGEKLFF
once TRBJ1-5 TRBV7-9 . TGTGCCAGCAGCTTAGGGCAGGGCGGGATAGGCAATCAGCCCCAGCATTTT CASSLGQGGIGNQPQHF
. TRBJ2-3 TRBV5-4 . TGTGCCAGCAGCTGGGGTGGGATTACGCAGTATTTT CASSWGGITQYF
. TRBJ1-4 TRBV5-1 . TGCGCCAGCAGCTTGCAGGGAGGTCAGTTCGCTAATGAAAAACTGTTTTTT CASSLQGGQFANEKLFF
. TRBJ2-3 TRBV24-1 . TGTGCCACCAGTGAAGGGTCTTCAGATACGCAGTATTTT CATSEGSSDTQYF
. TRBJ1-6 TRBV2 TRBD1 TGTGCCAGCAGTCCGACGGGACAGGGGTCACCCCTCCACTTT CASSPTGQGSPLHF